The 29 T cell receptor beta chains presented below share a single source sample, sequenced in a study of T cells after posttransplantation cyclophosphamide (dated by TCRdb to the mid-2010s). The control cohort was about 10 patients given myeloablative marrow transplants with methotrexate plus a calcineurin inhibitor, sampled 1 year after transplant. The library was produced with the immunoSEQ multiplex PCR assay. The table comes from immuneACCESS by way of TCRdb, which keeps in-frame sequences with V and J called. Part of the clones is missing from these tables; in studies checked, under half for an unresolved V gene and the rest for unknown reasons. Here the sample has roughly 17,000 clones; 85% occur a single time. The ten largest clones represent about 27% of the sample. The sample consisted of PBMCs, taken after allogeneic stem cell transplant with calcineurin inhibitor and methotrexate. All receptors derive from a female patient aged 18 to 29 who received an allogeneic stem cell transplant from an unrelated donor, was CMV-positive, and had acute and chronic GVHD. Following a transplant, a fraction of the T cells may be traceable to the graft donor.

This chain links TRBV5-1 with TRBJ2-6, with 8 bases that match TRBD1. This CDR3 region has 18 residues. The V gene's germline CDR1 is SGHRS and CDR2 YFSETQ. The ends lost 2 bases at V and 0 bases at J; junction bases unmatched: 7. The chain's CDR3 is CASSLWTGKVSGANVLTF. The CDR3 DNA reads TGCGCCAGCAGCTTATGGACAGGGAAAGTCTCTGGGGCCAACGTCCTGACTTTC.

This clone was observed once. J is TRBJ2-1 and V is TRBV19; 7 positions match TRBD2. V shed 7 bases and J 3 bases; nucleotides not matched to a gene: 9. The CDR3 runs 15 residues. Germline V gene lookup returns CDR1 LNHDA and CDR2 SQIVND (reference sequence). The CDR3 DNA reads TGTGCCAGTAAGTTGGCGGGAGAATACTACAATGAGCAGTTCTTC. It codes for CASKLAGEYYNEQFF. Full variable domain (missing parts from reference TRBV19 and TRBJ2-1): DGGITQSPKYLFRKEGQNVTLSCEQNLNHDAMYWYRQDPGQGLRLIYYSQIVNDFQKGDIAEGYSVSREKKESFPLTVTSAQKNPTAFYLCASKLAGEYYNEQFFGPGTRLTVL.

As for this clone: A read error may account for a junction end that differs from germline. V gene TRBV7-2 combines with J gene TRBJ2-3, with D perhaps TRBD2 (5 bases). Germline lookup yields CDR1 SGHTA and CDR2 FQGNSA. The CDR3 sequence is 17 residues long. In DNA, the CDR3 is TGTGTCAGCAGCTTAGCTGGCGGGTCCATTAGCACAGATACGCAGTATTTT. The encoded protein is CVSSLAGGSISTDTQYF.

DNA of the CDR3: TGTGCCAGCAGCTTAGGCTCAGCTAGCTATGGCACAGATACGCAGTATTTT. Residues: CASSLGSASYGTDTQYF. The V gene is TRBV7-6, the J gene TRBJ2-3, with D possibly being TRBD2 (5 bases). This CDR3 region has 17 residues. Germline V gene lookup returns CDR1 SGHVS and CDR2 FNYEAQ. V was trimmed by 1 base and J by 1 base, leaving 15 bases between them.

V is TRBV7-7 and J is TRBJ2-5, with 9 bases lining up with TRBD1. CDR3 length equals 13 residues. J was trimmed by 2 bases and V by 7 bases; bases with no gene match: 2. Germline V lookup: CDR1 SSHAT, CDR2 FNYEAQ (reference sequence). CDR3 residues: CASKGQGQETQYF. For the CDR3, the DNA is TGTGCCAGCAAGGGACAGGGACAAGAGACCCAGTACTTC.

This clone was seen a handful of times. The J gene is TRBJ2-7, the V gene TRBV30, with 12 bases matching TRBD2. With 5 bases clipped from V and 5 bases from J, the junction kept 7 bases outside the gene matches. CDR3 size: 14 residues. The germline gives CDR1 GTSNPN, CDR2 SVGIG (reference sequence). The CDR3 nucleotides read TGTGCCTGGGAGACTAGCGGGAGTAGCGACGAGCAGTACTTC. Translation: CAWETSGSSDEQYF. Full variable domain (outside the CDR3, taken from reference TRBV30 and TRBJ2-7): SQTIHQWPATLVQPVGSPLSLECTVEGTSNPNLYWYRQAAGRGLQLLFYSVGIGQISSEVPQNLSASRPQDRQFILSSKKLLLSDSGFYLCAWETSGSSDEQYFGPGTRLTVT.

The gene calls are TRBV30 and TRBJ2-1, with TRBD1 matching over 8 bases. This CDR3 contains 13 residues. From germline, CDR1 is GTSNPN and CDR2 SVGIG (reference sequence). CDR3 DNA: TGTGCTACCGACAGGGGCGATTACAATGAGCAGTTCTTC. This translates into CATDRGDYNEQFF.

V and J are TRBV19 and TRBJ1-1; D not resolved. The CDR3 covers 12 residues. The V gene's germline CDR1 is LNHDA and CDR2 SQIVND (reference sequence). The ends were cut back, 7 bases at V and 1 base at J, with 7 bases in the middle. This CDR3 is CASTTGNTEAFF. The CDR3 DNA sequence: TGTGCCAGTACCACGGGGAACACTGAAGCTTTCTTT.

The rearrangement joins TRBV7-9 to TRBJ2-1; D possibly corresponds to TRBD2 (5 bases). V shed 5 bases and J shed 0 bases, with 17 bases lying between them. Germline CDR1 reads SEHNR; CDR2 reads FQNEAQ (reference sequence). This CDR3 is 17 amino acids long. The CDR3 protein is CASSDLGRGGSYNEQFF. In DNA form, the CDR3 reads TGTGCCAGCAGCGACCTTGGTCGCGGAGGCTCCTACAATGAGCAGTTCTTC.

The chain has TRBV19 and TRBJ2-5; 8 nucleotides agree with TRBD1. V lost 4 bases, J lost 5 bases, and 3 bases stayed unmatched. This CDR3 is built from 13 residues. In germline, CDR1 is LNHDA, CDR2 SQIVND (reference sequence). In DNA, the CDR3 is TGTGCCAGTAGTACAGGGGGCGGGGAGACCCAGTACTTC. Translated: CASSTGGGETQYF.

The rearrangement uses TRBV5-4 and TRBJ1-4; TRBD1 matches at 11 bases. Germline lookup yields CDR1 SGHNT and CDR2 YYREEE (reference sequence). The CDR3 loop spans 13 amino acids. CDR3 sequence reads: CAATDRGREKLFF. DNA of the CDR3: TGTGCAGCCACGGACAGGGGGCGCGAAAAACTGTTTTTT. The entire variable domain, with the rest obtained from reference TRBV5-4 and TRBJ1-4, is as follows: ETGVTQSPTHLIKTRGQQVTLRCSSQSGHNTVSWYQQALGQGPQFIFQYYREEENGRGNFPPRFSGLQFPNYSSELNVNALELDDSALYLCAATDRGREKLFFGSGTQLSVL.

The chain has TRBV6-5 and TRBJ2-5, with 7 bases aligning to TRBD1. The V gene's germline CDR1 is MNHEY and CDR2 SVGAGI. CDR3 size: 14 residues. Germline trimming cut 0 bases from V and 6 bases from J; bases unmatched to any gene: 4. The chain's CDR3 is CASSYSGGRKTQYF. The CDR3 bases are TGTGCCAGCAGTTACTCAGGGGGCAGGAAGACCCAGTACTTC.

The chain employs TRBV10-3 and TRBJ1-2; D gene ambiguous. The CDR3 runs to 12 residues. V was cut by 1 base and J by 4 bases, with 4 bases left in between. Germline V gene sequence: CDR1 ENHRY, CDR2 SYGVKD. CDR3 bases: TGTGCCATCAGTGAGTATCGCTATGGCTACACCTTC. Its protein product is CAISEYRYGYTF.

The gene calls are TRBV25-1 and TRBJ2-3; D ambiguous. Germline CDR1 MGHDK, CDR2 SYGVNS. The germline V and J ends were trimmed by 7 bases and 0 bases, with 14 bases remaining between them. The CDR3 length is 15 residues. The CDR3 coding sequence is TGTGCCAGCAAGAACGGTTTTGCTAGCACAGATACGCAGTATTTT. It is translated as CASKNGFASTDTQYF.

This chain connects TRBV11-2 to TRBJ1-2; 8 positions match TRBD1. Germline lookup yields CDR1 SGHAT and CDR2 FQNNGV. J was trimmed by 5 bases and V by 4 bases; bases with no gene match: 6. The CDR3 totals 14 residues. The DNA of the CDR3 is TGTGCCAGCAGCTACGACAGGGGTGATTATGGCTACACCTTC. Its translation: CASSYDRGDYGYTF.

This chain uses TRBV18 with TRBJ2-1; D unresolved. Trimming cost V 0 bases and J 8 bases, with 14 bases left between them. This CDR3 has 15 residues. Per germline, CDR1 KGHSH and CDR2 LQKENI. In DNA, the CDR3 is TGTGCCAGCTCACCACCGCGGATGAATAGTGATGAGCAGTTCTTC. Encoded protein: CASSPPRMNSDEQFF.

V and J are TRBV10-2 and TRBJ1-1, with 7 bases lining up with TRBD1. In germline, CDR1 is WSHSY, CDR2 SAAADI. CDR3 length: 14 amino acids. The V gene end was trimmed by 4 bases and the J gene end by 7 bases; junction bases not matched to a gene: 9. The chain's CDR3 is CASSANQGGGEAFF. CDR3 bases: TGCGCCAGCAGTGCAAACCAGGGGGGTGGTGAAGCTTTCTTT.

The V gene is TRBV5-6, the J gene TRBJ1-1, with no clear D. The CDR3 runs 14 residues. The germline V and J ends were trimmed by 0 bases and 6 bases, with 12 bases remaining between them. Germline values: CDR1 SGHDT, CDR2 YYEEEE. The CDR3 bases are TGTGCCAGCAGCTTGGGAGTAGCTGGCGCTGAAGCTTTCTTT. Protein: CASSLGVAGAEAFF. Filled out from reference TRBV5-6 and TRBJ1-1, the complete variable domain reads DAGVTQSPTHLIKTRGQQVTLRCSPKSGHDTVSWYQQALGQGPQFIFQYYEEEERQRGNFPDRFSGHQFPNYSSELNVNALLLGDSALYLCASSLGVAGAEAFFGQGTRLTVV.

The chain is built from TRBV4-1 and TRBJ2-3; D is perhaps TRBD2 (7 bases). The CDR3 runs 14 residues. The ends were cut back, 4 bases at V and 5 bases at J, with 13 bases in the middle. Germline loops: CDR1 MGHRA, CDR2 YSYEKL. The CDR3 bases are TGCGCCAGCAGCCCGCAGAGGGGGGGAGATACGCAGTATTTT. It codes for CASSPQRGGDTQYF.

V usage is TRBV5-1 and J usage is TRBJ2-5, with D possibly TRBD1 on 5 matching bases. This CDR3 is built from 13 residues. Germline V gene lookup returns CDR1 SGHRS and CDR2 YFSETQ. Trimming removed 0 bases at V and 5 bases at J, with 8 bases between. The DNA for the CDR3 is TGCGCCAGCAGCTTGGCAGGGAAGGAGACCCAGTACTTC. It is translated as CASSLAGKETQYF.

The rearrangement links TRBV27 to TRBJ2-3; perhaps TRBD2 as D (6 bases). CDR3 length: 13 residues. V gave up 6 bases and J gave up 6 bases, with 13 bases separating them. Looked up from germline, CDR1 is MNHEY and CDR2 is SMNVEV (reference sequence). This CDR3 reads CASSLWGVDTQYF. As DNA, the CDR3 is TGTGCCAGCAGCCTCTGGGGGGTTGATACGCAGTATTTT.

In this sample, this clone turned up a few times. V is TRBV5-1 and J is TRBJ2-6; a weak D match, TRBD2 (5 bases). Between the trimmed V and J ends, which lost 1 base and 0 bases, there was a span of 14 bases. The CDR3 contains 18 residues. Germline CDR1 is SGHRS and CDR2 is YFSETQ. In DNA, the CDR3 is TGCGCCAGCAGCTTGTCCGCGGGCACGAGCTCTGGGGCCAACGTCCTGACTTTC. It yields the protein CASSLSAGTSSGANVLTF. The variable domain in full, with the rest retrieved from reference TRBV5-1 and TRBJ2-6, is KAGVTQTPRYLIKTRGQQVTLSCSPISGHRSVSWYQQTPGQGLQFLFEYFSETQRNKGNFPGRFSGRQFSNSRSEMNVSTLELGDSALYLCASSLSAGTSSGANVLTFGAGSRLTVL.

The CDR3 region is CASSPISRLGGPIDEQFF. The CDR3 DNA reads TGTGCCAGCAGTCCTATCTCCCGCTTGGGAGGGCCGATAGATGAGCAGTTCTTC. The gene calls are TRBV27 and TRBJ2-1; 7 bases align to TRBD2. V lost 5 bases to trimming and J lost 8 bases; unmatched junction nucleotides: 21. The CDR3 sequence is 18 residues long. CDR1 and CDR2 (germline): MNHEY, SMNVEV (reference sequence).

The V gene is TRBV5-1, the J gene TRBJ2-2, with 12 bases lining up with TRBD2. The CDR3 has 17 amino acids. The junction had 9 bases not matched to a gene; V was cut back by 0 bases and J by 9 bases. The V gene's germline CDR1 is SGHRS and CDR2 YFSETQ. CDR3 sequence reads: CASSLGPTSGSMWELFF. CDR3 nucleotides: TGCGCCAGCAGCTTGGGACCGACTAGCGGGAGTATGTGGGAGCTGTTTTTT.

This clone showed up just once. This sequence joins TRBV19 and TRBJ2-1; 11 positions match TRBD2. Germline V gene data show CDR1 as LNHDA and CDR2 as SQIVND (reference sequence). CDR3 length: 16 residues. Germline trimming cut 3 bases from V and 2 bases from J; bases unmatched to any gene: 3. DNA for the CDR3: TGTGCCAGTAGTATTAGACTAGCGGGACCCTACAATGAGCAGTTCTTC. It specifies CASSIRLAGPYNEQFF. The full variable domain, completed using reference TRBV19 and TRBJ2-1, is DGGITQSPKYLFRKEGQNVTLSCEQNLNHDAMYWYRQDPGQGLRLIYYSQIVNDFQKGDIAEGYSVSREKKESFPLTVTSAQKNPTAFYLCASSIRLAGPYNEQFFGPGTRLTVL.

The V gene is TRBV2, the J gene TRBJ2-7, with D maybe TRBD2 (5 bases). Trimming shortened V by 0 bases and J by 6 bases, and 12 bases separated the two germline ends. Germline values: CDR1 SNHLY, CDR2 FYNNEI. The CDR3 has 14 residues. This CDR3 is CASSEAREGSEQYF. The CDR3 coding sequence is TGTGCCAGCAGTGAAGCGCGCGAGGGCTCCGAGCAGTACTTC.

This clone was counted a single time. The rearrangement links TRBV28 to TRBJ1-1, with D possibly being TRBD1 (6 bases). Trimming took off 3 bases at V and 1 base at J, with 12 bases between the two ends. The germline CDR1 and CDR2 sequences are MDHEN and SYDVKM. The CDR3 has 15 residues. The CDR3 spells CASSFYRTANTEAFF. The DNA of the CDR3 is TGTGCCAGCAGTTTTTATCGGACAGCGAACACTGAAGCTTTCTTT.

CDR3 protein: CASSRGQGPWEQYF. The CDR3 nucleotides are TGTGCCAGCAGCAGGGGACAGGGCCCCTGGGAGCAGTACTTC. This chain links TRBV11-3 with TRBJ2-7; 9 bases agree with TRBD1. There are 14 residues in the CDR3. Germline V gene data show CDR1 as SGHNT and CDR2 as YENEEA. V was pared by 5 bases and J by 7 bases, with 9 bases of the junction left unmatched.

This chain uses TRBV6-5 with TRBJ1-1; a possible D gene is TRBD1 (6 bases). The CDR3 is 11 residues long. The V gene's germline CDR1 is MNHEY and CDR2 SVGAGI. The V and J ends lost 5 bases and 12 bases respectively, with 13 bases between them. The CDR3, as DNA: TGTGCCAGCAGTCCCGGGACAATAACTTTCTTT. Residues: CASSPGTITFF.